This TCR beta chain was documented in a study of OX40 agonist ivuxolimab in advanced cancers. As for this clone: No antigen is known for it.

Looked up from germline, CDR1 is SGHTA and CDR2 is FQGNSA. The CDR3 spans 14 residues. V lost 2 bases and J 2 bases, leaving 10 bases between the germline ends. TCRdb's table, derived via immunoSEQ multiplex PCR, lists solely in-frame clones and lacks some. The table shows around 38,000 clones, with nearly 80% occurring only once. Study conclusions and caveats: In general, CD8+ T cells held more expanded clones than CD4+ did, on average.

Sequences were derived from CD4+ or CD8+ T cells sorted from blood, sampled in a trial of the OX40 agonist ivuxolimab. This clonotype originated in an adult with an advanced solid tumor such as melanoma, head and neck, liver or kidney cancer. The chain is built from TRBV7-2 and TRBJ2-7, with D possibly being TRBD1 or TRBD2 (7 bases each). In nucleotides, the CDR3 is TGTGCCAGCAGCTTACAGGGGGGGACCTACGAGCAGTACTTC. Translation gives CASSLQGGTYEQYF. Based on the CDR3 plus reference TRBV7-2 and TRBJ2-7, the full variable domain is GAGVSQSPSNKVTEKGKDVELRCDPISGHTALYWYRQSLGQGLEFLIYFQGNSAPDKSGLPSDRFSAERTGGSVSTLTIQRTQQEDSAVYLCASSLQGGTYEQYFGPGTRLTVT.